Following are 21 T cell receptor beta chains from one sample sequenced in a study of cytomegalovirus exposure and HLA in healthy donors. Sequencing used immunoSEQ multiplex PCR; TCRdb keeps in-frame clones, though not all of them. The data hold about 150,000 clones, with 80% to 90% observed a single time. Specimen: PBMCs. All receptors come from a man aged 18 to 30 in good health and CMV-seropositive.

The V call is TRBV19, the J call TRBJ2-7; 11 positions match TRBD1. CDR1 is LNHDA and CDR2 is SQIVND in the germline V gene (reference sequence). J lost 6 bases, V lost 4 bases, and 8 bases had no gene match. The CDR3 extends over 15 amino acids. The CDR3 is CASSTLDRGLSEQYF. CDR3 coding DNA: TGTGCCAGTAGTACCCTGGACAGGGGGCTGAGCGAGCAGTACTTC.

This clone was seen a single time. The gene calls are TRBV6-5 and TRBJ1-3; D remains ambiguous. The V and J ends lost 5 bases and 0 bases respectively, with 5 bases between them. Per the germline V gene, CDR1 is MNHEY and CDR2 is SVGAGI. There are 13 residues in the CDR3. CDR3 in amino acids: CASSQFSGNTIYF. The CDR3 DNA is TGTGCCAGCAGTCAATTCTCTGGAAACACCATATATTTT.

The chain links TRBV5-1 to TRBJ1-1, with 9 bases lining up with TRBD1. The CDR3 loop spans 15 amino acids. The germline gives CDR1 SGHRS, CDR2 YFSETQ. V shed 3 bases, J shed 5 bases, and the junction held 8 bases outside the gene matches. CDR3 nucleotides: TGCGCCAGCAGCTGGAATACAGGGGGCGGAACTGAAGCTTTCTTT. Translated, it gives CASSWNTGGGTEAFF. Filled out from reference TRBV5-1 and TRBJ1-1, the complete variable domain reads KAGVTQTPRYLIKTRGQQVTLSCSPISGHRSVSWYQQTPGQGLQFLFEYFSETQRNKGNFPGRFSGRQFSNSRSEMNVSTLELGDSALYLCASSWNTGGGTEAFFGQGTRLTVV.

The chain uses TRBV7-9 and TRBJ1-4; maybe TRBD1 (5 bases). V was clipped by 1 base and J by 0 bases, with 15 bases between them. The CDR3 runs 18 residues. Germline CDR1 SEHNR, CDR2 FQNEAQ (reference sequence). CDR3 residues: CASSLVAARAATNEKLFF. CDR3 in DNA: TGTGCCAGCAGCTTAGTGGCGGCCAGGGCGGCAACTAATGAAAAACTGTTTTTT.

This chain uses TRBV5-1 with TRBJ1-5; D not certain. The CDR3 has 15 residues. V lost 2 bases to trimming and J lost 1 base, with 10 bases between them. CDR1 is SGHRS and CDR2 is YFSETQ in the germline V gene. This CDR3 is CASSFHRTSNQPQHF. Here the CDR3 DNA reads TGCGCCAGCAGCTTTCACAGAACCAGCAATCAGCCCCAGCATTTT.

The chain's CDR3 is CASSSGLIDNEQFF. As DNA, the CDR3 is TGCGCCAGCAGCTCGGGACTAATTGACAATGAGCAGTTCTTC. The chain employs TRBV5-1 and TRBJ2-1, with 7 bases that match TRBD2. The CDR3 runs to 14 residues. The germline gives CDR1 SGHRS, CDR2 YFSETQ. Losses at the gene ends were 3 bases for V and 5 bases for J; bases not matched to a gene: 5. The full variable domain, in which reference TRBV5-1 and TRBJ2-1 provide the parts outside the CDR3, is KAGVTQTPRYLIKTRGQQVTLSCSPISGHRSVSWYQQTPGQGLQFLFEYFSETQRNKGNFPGRFSGRQFSNSRSEMNVSTLELGDSALYLCASSSGLIDNEQFFGPGTRLTVL.

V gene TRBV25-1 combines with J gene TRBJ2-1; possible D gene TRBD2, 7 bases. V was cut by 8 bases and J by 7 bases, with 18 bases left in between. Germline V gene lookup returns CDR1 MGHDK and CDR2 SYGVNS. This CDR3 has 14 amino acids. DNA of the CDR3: TGTGCCAGCTCCCGGGGGGCTTCATGGAATGAGCAGTTCTTC. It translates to CASSRGASWNEQFF.

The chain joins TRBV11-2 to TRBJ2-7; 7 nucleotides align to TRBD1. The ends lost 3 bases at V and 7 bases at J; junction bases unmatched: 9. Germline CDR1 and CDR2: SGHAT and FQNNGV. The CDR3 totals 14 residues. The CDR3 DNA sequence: TGTGCCAGCAGCTTCCGGGACAGTCGTCAGGAGCAGTACTTC. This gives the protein CASSFRDSRQEQYF.

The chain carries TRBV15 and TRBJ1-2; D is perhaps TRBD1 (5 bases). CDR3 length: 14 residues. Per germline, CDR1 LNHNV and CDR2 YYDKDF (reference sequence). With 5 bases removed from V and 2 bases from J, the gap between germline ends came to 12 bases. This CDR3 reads CATSEPTENYGYTF. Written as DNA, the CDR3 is TGTGCCACCAGCGAACCGACAGAGAACTATGGCTACACCTTC.

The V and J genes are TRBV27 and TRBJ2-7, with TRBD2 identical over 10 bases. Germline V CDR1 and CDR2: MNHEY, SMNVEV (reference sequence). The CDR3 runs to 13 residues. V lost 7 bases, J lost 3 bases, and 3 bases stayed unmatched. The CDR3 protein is CASTIAGGYEQYF. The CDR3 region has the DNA TGTGCCAGCACCATAGCGGGGGGCTACGAGCAGTACTTC.

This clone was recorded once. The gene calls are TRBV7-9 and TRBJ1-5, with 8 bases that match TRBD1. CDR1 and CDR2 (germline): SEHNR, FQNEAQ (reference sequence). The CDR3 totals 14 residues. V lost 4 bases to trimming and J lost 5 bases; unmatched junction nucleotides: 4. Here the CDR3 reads CASSSGQGHQPQHF. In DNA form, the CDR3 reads TGTGCCAGCAGCTCAGGACAGGGCCATCAGCCCCAGCATTTT.

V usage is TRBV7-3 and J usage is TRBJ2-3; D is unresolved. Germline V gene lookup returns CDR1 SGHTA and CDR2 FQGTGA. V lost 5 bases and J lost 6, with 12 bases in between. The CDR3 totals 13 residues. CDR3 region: CASSLRVRDTQYF. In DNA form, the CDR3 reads TGTGCCAGCAGCCTAAGGGTGAGGGATACGCAGTATTTT.

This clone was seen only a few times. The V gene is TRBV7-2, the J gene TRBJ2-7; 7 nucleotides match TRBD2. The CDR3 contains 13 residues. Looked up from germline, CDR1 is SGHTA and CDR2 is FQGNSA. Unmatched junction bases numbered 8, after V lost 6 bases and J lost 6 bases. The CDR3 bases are TGTGCCAGCAGTTGGGACTATGGCCGCGAGCAGTACTTC. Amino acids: CASSWDYGREQYF.

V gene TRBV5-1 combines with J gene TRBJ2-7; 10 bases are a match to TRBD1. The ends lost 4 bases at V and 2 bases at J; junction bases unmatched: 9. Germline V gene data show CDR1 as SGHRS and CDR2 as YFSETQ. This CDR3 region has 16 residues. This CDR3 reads CASSQNSGTGAYEQYF. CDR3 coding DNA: TGCGCCAGCAGCCAAAACTCCGGGACAGGGGCCTACGAGCAGTACTTC.

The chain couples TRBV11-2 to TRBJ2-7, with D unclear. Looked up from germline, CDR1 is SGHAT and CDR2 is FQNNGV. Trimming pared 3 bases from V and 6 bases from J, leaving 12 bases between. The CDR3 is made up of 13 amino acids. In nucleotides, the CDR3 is TGTGCCAGCAGCTTCCCGAATGGGCGCGAGCAGTACTTC. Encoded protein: CASSFPNGREQYF. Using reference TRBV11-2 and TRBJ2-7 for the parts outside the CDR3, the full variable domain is EAGVAQSPRYKIIEKRQSVAFWCNPISGHATLYWYQQILGQGPKLLIQFQNNGVVDDSQLPKDRFSAERLKGVDSTLKIQPAKLEDSAVYLCASSFPNGREQYFGPGTRLTVT.

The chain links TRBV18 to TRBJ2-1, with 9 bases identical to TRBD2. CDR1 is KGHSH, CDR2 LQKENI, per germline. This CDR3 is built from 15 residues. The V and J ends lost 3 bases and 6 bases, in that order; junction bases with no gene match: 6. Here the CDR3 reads CASSPGTSMGNEQFF. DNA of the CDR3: TGTGCCAGCTCACCGGGGACTAGCATGGGCAATGAGCAGTTCTTC.

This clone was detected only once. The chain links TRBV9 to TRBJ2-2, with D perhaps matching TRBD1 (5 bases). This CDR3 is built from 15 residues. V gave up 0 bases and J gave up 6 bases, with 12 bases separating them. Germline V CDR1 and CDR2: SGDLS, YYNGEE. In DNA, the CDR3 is TGTGCCAGCAGCGTAGGGGGCGCGTTGGCCGGGGAGCTGTTTTTT. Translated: CASSVGGALAGELFF.

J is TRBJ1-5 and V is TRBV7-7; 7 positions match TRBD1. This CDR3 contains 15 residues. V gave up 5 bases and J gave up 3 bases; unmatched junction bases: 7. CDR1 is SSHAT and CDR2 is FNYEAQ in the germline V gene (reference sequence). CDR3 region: CASSVGQAHNQPQHF. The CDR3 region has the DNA TGTGCCAGCAGCGTTGGACAGGCGCACAATCAGCCCCAGCATTTT.

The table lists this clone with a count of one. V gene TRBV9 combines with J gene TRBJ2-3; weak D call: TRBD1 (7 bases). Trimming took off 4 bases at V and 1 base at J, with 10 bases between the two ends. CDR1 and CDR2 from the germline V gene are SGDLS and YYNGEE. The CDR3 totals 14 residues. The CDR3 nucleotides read TGTGCCAGCAGCTCCAGGGGGGGCACAGATACGCAGTATTTT. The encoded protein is CASSSRGGTDTQYF. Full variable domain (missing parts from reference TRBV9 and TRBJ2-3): DSGVTQTPKHLITATGQRVTLRCSPRSGDLSVYWYQQSLDQGLQFLIQYYNGEERAKGNILERFSAQQFPDLHSELNLSSLELGDSALYFCASSSRGGTDTQYFGPGTRLTVL.

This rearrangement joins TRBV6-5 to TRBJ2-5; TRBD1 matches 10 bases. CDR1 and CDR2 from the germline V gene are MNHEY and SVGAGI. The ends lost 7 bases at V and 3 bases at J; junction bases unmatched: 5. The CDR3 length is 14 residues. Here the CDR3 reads CASIDRGREETQYF. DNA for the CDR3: TGTGCCAGCATTGACAGGGGGCGCGAAGAGACCCAGTACTTC.

The CDR3 coding sequence is TGTGCCACCGGGGGAACTAGCGGGGGGAAAGATACGCAGTATTTT. This codes for CATGGTSGGKDTQYF. The J gene is TRBJ2-3, the V gene TRBV15; 12 bases are shared with TRBD2. Unmatched junction bases numbered 8, after V lost 8 bases and J lost 5 bases. The CDR3 runs 15 residues. Germline values: CDR1 LNHNV, CDR2 YYDKDF (reference sequence).